This T cell receptor (beta chain) was recorded in a study of blood T cell repertoires in COVID-19. Study in general: Whether acute or convalescent, the COVID-19 samples came from the United States, Italy and Spain. T cells, B-cell-depleted T cells, or PBMCs provided the cDNA or gDNA that served as material.

Authors' data handling: The authors estimated nucleated cell counts from reference gene primer amplification. Some clones are missing from TCRdb's copy, which holds only in-frame ones; the method was immunoSEQ multiplex PCR. From that table come the V and J calls and clone size; the DNA was used to work out D and trimming. The table records around 110,000 clones, roughly 83% of them present only once. Per the germline V gene, CDR1 is SSHAT and CDR2 is FNYEAQ (reference sequence). The CDR3 contains 15 residues. As for this clone: The junction shows a germline mismatch at one end, possibly a read error.

The chain links TRBV7-7 to TRBJ2-3, with D maybe TRBD2 (7 bases). What was sequenced was peripheral blood. The receptor comes from a man under 40 with acute or convalescent COVID-19. The CDR3 DNA is TGTGCTAGCAGCTTAGGGGGGGGACCCACAGATACGCAGTATTTT. This sequence encodes CASSLGGGPTDTQYF.